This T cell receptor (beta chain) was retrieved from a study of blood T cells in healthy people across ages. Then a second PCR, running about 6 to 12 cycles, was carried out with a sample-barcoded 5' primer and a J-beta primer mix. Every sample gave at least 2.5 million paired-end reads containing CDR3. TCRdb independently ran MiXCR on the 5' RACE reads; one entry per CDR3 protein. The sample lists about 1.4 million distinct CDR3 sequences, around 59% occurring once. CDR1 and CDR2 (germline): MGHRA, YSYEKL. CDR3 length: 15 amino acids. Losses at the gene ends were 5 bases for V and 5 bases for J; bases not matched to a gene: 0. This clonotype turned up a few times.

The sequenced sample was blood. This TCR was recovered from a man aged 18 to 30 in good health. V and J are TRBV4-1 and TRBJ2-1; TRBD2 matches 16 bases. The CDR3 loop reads CASSGTSGRDNEQFF. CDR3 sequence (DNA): TGCGCCAGCAGCGGGACTAGCGGGAGGGACAATGAGCAGTTCTTC.